The source of this T cell receptor (beta chain) is a study of identical twins' blood T cells. Study in general: Roughly twelve libraries, six alpha and six beta, gave some 52 million reads.

Each TCR cDNA library carried sample-specific barcodes on both ends. TCRdb processed the 5' RACE reads anew with MiXCR; each CDR3 protein has one entry. The repertoire holds about 370,000 distinct CDR3 sequences, with roughly 30% as singletons. Germline V gives CDR1 MNHEY, CDR2 SMNVEV (reference sequence). The CDR3 loop spans 15 amino acids. V was trimmed by 6 bases and J by 4 bases, leaving 18 bases between them. Material for sequencing was PBMCs. This chain links TRBV27 with TRBJ1-2; D call uncertain. The TCR comes from a woman aged 18-55 years in good health. The DNA for the CDR3 is TGTGCCAGCAGCATAGGACTCCCCGGAGGCTATGGCTACACCTTC. Its translation is CASSIGLPGGYGYTF.